This T cell receptor beta chain was captured in a study of CD8+ T cells in alopecia areata. Study-wide context: Tofacitinib administration to treated patients was oral, at 5 to 10 mg twice daily.

Researchers picked out CD4+ and CD8+ T cells from PBMCs by sorting. After isolation, RNA underwent reverse transcription to generate cDNA as the sequencing template. Repertoires were generated with immunoSEQ multiplex PCR, while TCRdb's copy carries only in-frame clones and drops some. The table includes about 130,000 clones, roughly 58% detected once. This receptor was identified in a human donor with alopecia areata. Specimen: CD4+ T cells sorted from blood, collected at week 0.

CDR3 DNA sequence: TGTGCCATCAGTGCCACAGGGCCTGGGGCCAACGTCCTGACTTTC. Translation: CAISATGPGANVLTF. The chain is built from TRBV10-3 and TRBJ2-6; D is possibly TRBD1 (6 bases). Trimming removed 4 bases from V and 2 bases from J, with 9 bases in between. The CDR3 is 15 residues long. Germline V gene lookup returns CDR1 ENHRY and CDR2 SYGVKD.